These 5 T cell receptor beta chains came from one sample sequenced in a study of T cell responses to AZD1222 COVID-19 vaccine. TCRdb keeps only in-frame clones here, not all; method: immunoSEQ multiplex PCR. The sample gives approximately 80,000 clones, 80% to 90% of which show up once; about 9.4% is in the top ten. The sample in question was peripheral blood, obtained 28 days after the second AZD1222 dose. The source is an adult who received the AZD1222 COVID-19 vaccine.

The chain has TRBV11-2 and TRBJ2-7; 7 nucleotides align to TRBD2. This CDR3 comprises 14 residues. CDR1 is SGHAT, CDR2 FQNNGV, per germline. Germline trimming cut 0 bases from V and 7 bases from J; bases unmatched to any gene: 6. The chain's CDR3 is CASSLDLGGSEQYF. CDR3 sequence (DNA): TGTGCCAGCAGCTTAGATCTGGGGGGGTCGGAGCAGTACTTC.

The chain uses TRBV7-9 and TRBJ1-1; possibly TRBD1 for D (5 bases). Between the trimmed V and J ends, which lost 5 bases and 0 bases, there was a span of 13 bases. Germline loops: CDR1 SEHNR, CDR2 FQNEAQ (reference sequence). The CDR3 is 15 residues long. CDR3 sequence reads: CASSRRDGLNTEAFF. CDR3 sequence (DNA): TGTGCCAGCAGCCGCAGGGACGGATTGAACACTGAAGCTTTCTTT.

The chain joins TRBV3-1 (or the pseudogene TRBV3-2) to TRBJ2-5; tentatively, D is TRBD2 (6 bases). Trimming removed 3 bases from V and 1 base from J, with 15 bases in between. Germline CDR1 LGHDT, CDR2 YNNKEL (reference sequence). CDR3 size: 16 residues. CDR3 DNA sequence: TGTGCCAGCAGCCAGGCCGGGAGTAGCCCCCAAGAGACCCAGTACTTC. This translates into CASSQAGSSPQETQYF.

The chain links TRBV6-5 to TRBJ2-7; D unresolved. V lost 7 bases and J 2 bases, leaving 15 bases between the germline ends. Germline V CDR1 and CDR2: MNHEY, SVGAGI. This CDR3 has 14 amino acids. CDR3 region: CASIPKWQTYEQYF. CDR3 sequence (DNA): TGTGCCAGCATCCCTAAGTGGCAAACCTACGAGCAGTACTTC.

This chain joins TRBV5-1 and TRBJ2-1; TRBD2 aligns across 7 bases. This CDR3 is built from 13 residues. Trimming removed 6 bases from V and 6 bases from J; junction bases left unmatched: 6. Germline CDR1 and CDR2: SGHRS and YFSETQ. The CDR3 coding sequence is TGCGCCAGCATCGGACTAGAGGTCAATGAGCAGTTCTTC. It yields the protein CASIGLEVNEQFF.